This TCR beta chain was recovered during a study of blood T cell repertoires in COVID-19. Study information: Acute and convalescent COVID-19 specimens originated in the United States, Italy and Spain.

CDR3 length: 12 amino acids. With 2 bases removed from V and 5 bases from J, the gap between germline ends came to 6 bases. CDR1 and CDR2 (germline): SGHDT, YYEEEE. This table comes from immunoSEQ multiplex PCR, and its TCRdb copy is limited to in-frame clones, with some not included. The sample has 45,000 to 55,000 clones, around four fifths seen once. The clonotype comes from a human donor in a cohort sampled during active COVID-19. The sample comprised peripheral blood. The chain links TRBV5-6 to TRBJ2-3; D uncertain. The CDR3, as DNA: TGTGCCAGCAGCTTCAGTCGAGATACGCAGTATTTT. Translated: CASSFSRDTQYF.